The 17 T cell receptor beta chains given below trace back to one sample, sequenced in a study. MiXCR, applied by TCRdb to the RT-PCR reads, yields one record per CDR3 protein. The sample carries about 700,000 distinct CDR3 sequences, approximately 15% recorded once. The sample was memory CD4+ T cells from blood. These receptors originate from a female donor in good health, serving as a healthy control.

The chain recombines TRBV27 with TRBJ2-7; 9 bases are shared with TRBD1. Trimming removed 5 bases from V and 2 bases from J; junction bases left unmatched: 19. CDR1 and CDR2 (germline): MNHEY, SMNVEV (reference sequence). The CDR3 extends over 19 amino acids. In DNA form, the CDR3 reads TGTGCCAGCAGTCTTACTCCATCACAACAGGGGGCGCGGGCCTACGAGCAGTACTTC. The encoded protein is CASSLTPSQQGARAYEQYF.

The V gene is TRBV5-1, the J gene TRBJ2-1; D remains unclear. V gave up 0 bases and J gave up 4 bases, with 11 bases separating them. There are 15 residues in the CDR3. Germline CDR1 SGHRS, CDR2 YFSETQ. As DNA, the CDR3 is TGCGCCAGCAGCTTGGAAGGGAACTATTACAATGAGCAGTTCTTC. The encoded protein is CASSLEGNYYNEQFF.

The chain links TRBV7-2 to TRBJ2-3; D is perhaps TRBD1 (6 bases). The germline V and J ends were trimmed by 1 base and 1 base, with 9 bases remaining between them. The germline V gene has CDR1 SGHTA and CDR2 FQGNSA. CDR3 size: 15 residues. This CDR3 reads CASSLGDIGTDTQYF. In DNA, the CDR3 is TGTGCCAGCAGCTTAGGGGACATAGGCACAGATACGCAGTATTTT. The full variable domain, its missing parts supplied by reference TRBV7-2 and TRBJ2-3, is GAGVSQSPSNKVTEKGKDVELRCDPISGHTALYWYRQSLGQGLEFLIYFQGNSAPDKSGLPSDRFSAERTGGSVSTLTIQRTQQEDSAVYLCASSLGDIGTDTQYFGPGTRLTVL.

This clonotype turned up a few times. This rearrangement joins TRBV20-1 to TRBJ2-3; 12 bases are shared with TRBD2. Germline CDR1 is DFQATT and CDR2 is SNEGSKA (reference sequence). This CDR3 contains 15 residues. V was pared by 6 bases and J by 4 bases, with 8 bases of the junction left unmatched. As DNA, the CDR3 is TGCAGTGCGGACGAGCTAGCGGGAGGGGCAGATACGCAGTATTTT. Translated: CSADELAGGADTQYF.

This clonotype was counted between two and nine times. The CDR3 protein is CASSLRGDRARGYTF. The CDR3, as DNA: TGTGCCAGCAGTTTGAGGGGGGACAGGGCAAGGGGCTACACCTTC. The chain is built from TRBV27 and TRBJ1-2; 9 bases map to TRBD1. Germline CDR1 MNHEY, CDR2 SMNVEV (reference sequence). This CDR3 contains 15 residues. V was clipped by 3 bases and J by 8 bases; unmatched bases: 10.

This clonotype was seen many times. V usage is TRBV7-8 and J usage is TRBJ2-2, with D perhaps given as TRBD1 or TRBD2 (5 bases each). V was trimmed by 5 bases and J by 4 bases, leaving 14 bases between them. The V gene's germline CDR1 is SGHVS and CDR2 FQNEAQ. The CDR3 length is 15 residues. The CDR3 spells CASSSYGAVTGELFF. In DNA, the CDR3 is TGTGCCAGCAGCAGCTACGGGGCGGTCACCGGGGAGCTGTTTTTT.

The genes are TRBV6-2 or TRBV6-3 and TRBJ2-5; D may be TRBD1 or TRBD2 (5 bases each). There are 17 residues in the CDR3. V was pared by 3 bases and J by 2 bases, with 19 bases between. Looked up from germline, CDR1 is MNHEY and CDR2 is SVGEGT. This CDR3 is CASSYTPGTNLQETQYF. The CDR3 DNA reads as TGTGCCAGCAGTTATACCCCCGGGACCAACTTACAAGAGACCCAGTACTTC.

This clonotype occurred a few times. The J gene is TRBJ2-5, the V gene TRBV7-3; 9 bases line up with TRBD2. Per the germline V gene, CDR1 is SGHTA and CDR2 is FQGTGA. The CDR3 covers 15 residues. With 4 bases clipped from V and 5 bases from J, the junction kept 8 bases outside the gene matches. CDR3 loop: CASSSRLADVETQYF. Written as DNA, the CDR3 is TGTGCCAGCAGCTCCCGACTAGCGGACGTGGAGACCCAGTACTTC.

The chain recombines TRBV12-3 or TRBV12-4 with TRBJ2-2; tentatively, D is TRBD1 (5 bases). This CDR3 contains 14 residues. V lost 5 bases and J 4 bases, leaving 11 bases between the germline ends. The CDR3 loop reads CASSAQQATGELFF. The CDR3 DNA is TGTGCCAGCAGTGCCCAACAGGCCACCGGGGAGCTGTTTTTT.

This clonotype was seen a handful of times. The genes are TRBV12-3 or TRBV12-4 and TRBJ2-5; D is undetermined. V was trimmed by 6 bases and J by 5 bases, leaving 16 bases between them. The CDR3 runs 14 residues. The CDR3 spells CASSRFTGSETQYF. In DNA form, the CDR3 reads TGTGCCAGCAGCCGCTTTACCGGCTCCGAGACCCAGTACTTC.

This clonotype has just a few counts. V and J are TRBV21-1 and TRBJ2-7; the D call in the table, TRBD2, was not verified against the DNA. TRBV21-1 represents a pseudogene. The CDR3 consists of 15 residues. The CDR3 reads CASRLPGTRAYEQYF. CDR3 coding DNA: TGTGCCAGCAGGCTGCCAGGGACTAGGGCCTACGAGCAGTACTTC.

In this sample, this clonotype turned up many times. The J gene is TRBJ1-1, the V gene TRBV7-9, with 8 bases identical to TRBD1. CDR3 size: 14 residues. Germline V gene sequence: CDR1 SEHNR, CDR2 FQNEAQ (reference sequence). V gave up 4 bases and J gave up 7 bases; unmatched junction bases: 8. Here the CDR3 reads CASSSYPGTGEAFF. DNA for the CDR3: TGTGCCAGCAGCTCGTATCCTGGGACAGGTGAAGCTTTCTTT.

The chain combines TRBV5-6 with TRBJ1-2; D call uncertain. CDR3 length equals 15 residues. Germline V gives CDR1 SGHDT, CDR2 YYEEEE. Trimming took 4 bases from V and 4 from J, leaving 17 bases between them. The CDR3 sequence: CASSRGANVPYGYTF. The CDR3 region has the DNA TGTGCCAGCAGCCGCGGAGCGAACGTTCCCTATGGCTACACCTTC.

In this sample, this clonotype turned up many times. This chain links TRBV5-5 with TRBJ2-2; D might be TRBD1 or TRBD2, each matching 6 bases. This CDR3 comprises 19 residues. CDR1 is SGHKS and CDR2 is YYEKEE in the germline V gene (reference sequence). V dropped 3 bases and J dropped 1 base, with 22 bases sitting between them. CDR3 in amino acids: CASSSAGIAETGNTGELFF. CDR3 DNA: TGTGCCAGCAGCTCGGCGGGGATAGCGGAGACAGGGAACACCGGGGAGCTGTTTTTT.

Here the CDR3 reads CAWGLAGSSTYNEQFF. The CDR3 DNA sequence: TGTGCCTGGGGACTAGCGGGATCTTCTACCTACAATGAGCAGTTCTTC. This rearrangement joins TRBV30 to TRBJ2-1, with 12 bases aligning to TRBD2. This CDR3 contains 16 residues. V lost 5 bases and J lost 2; bases outside the gene matches: 7. Per the germline V gene, CDR1 is GTSNPN and CDR2 is SVGIG (reference sequence).

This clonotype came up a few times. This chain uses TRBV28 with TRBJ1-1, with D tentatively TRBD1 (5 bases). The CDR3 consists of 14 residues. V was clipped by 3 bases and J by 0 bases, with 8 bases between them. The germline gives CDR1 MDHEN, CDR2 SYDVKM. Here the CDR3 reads CASSLGVLNTEAFF. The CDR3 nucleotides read TGTGCCAGCAGTTTGGGGGTTTTGAACACTGAAGCTTTCTTT.

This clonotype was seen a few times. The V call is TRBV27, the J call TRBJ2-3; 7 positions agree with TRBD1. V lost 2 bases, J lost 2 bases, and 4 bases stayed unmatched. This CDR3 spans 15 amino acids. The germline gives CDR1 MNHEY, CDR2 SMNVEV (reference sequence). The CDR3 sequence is CASSLTGAPTDTQYF. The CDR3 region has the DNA TGTGCCAGCAGTTTAACAGGGGCGCCCACAGATACGCAGTATTTT.